What follows describes a single T cell receptor beta chain. Its antigen remains unknown. The data stem from a study of a mutant IDH1 vaccine in newly diagnosed glioma. As for time point: week 5, during vaccination. What each vaccine dose contained was 300 ug of mutant IDH1 20-mer peptide, accompanied by topical imiquimod. TCRdb's table, derived via immunoSEQ multiplex PCR, lists solely in-frame clones and lacks some. The sample lists 27,000 or so clones, around 85% seen once, with about 7.7% in the top ten. CDR1 and CDR2 from the germline V gene are SGHTA and FQGNSA. The CDR3 runs to 18 residues. V shed 4 bases and J 7 bases; nucleotides not matched to a gene: 13.

The source is a man in his forties with glioma. Some clones in this sample may be carry-over from other donors' samples. This chain joins TRBV7-2 and TRBJ2-7; 16 positions match TRBD2. Source: PBMCs, taken from a glioma patient whose treatment included an IDH1 peptide vaccine. The CDR3, as DNA: TGTGCCAGCAGCTCTATACCGGGACTAGCGGGGGGGCGTTGGGAGCAGTACTTC. Translation: CASSSIPGLAGGRWEQYF.